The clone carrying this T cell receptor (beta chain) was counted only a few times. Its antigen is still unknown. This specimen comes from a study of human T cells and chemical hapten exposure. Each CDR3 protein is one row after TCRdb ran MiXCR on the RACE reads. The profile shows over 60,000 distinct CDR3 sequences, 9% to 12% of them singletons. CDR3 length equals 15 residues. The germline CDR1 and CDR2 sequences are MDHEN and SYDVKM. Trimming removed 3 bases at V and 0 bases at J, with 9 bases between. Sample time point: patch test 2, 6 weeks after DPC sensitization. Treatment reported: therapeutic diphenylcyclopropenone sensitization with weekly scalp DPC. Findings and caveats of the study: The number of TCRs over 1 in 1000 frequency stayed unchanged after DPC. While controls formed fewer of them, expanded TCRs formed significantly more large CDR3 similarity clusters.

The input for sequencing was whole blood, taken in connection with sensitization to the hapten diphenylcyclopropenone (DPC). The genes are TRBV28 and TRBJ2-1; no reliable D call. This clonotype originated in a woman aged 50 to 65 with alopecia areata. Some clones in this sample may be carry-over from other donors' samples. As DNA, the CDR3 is TGTGCCAGCAGTTTTAAACCGAGCTCCTACAATGAGCAGTTCTTC. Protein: CASSFKPSSYNEQFF.